One sample yielded the 9 T cell receptor beta chains listed below, sequenced in a study of T cell responses to AZD1222 COVID-19 vaccine. The repertoire was sequenced with immunoSEQ multiplex PCR; TCRdb's copy has only in-frame clones and lacks some. This sample has 170,000 or so clones, with approximately 92% found just once. The input for sequencing was peripheral blood, taken 28 days after the second dose of the MenACWY control vaccine. All receptors derive from an adult who received the MenACWY meningococcal vaccine as a control.

This rearrangement joins TRBV5-1 to TRBJ2-2; D ambiguous. The V and J ends lost 2 bases and 7 bases respectively, with 9 bases between them. Per the germline V gene, CDR1 is SGHRS and CDR2 is YFSETQ. The CDR3 contains 13 residues. In DNA form, the CDR3 reads TGCGCCAGCAGCTTATCCGTTATCGGGGAGCTGTTTTTT. This sequence encodes CASSLSVIGELFF.

J is TRBJ1-2 and V is TRBV15, with D possibly TRBD1 on 6 matching bases. This CDR3 comprises 14 residues. Germline V CDR1 and CDR2: LNHNV, YYDKDF (reference sequence). Between the trimmed V and J ends, which lost 0 bases and 12 bases, there was a span of 17 bases. In nucleotides, the CDR3 is TGTGCCACCAGCAGAGATCTGGCGGGGGCGTCTAACACCTTC. The encoded protein is CATSRDLAGASNTF. Looking up the rest from reference TRBV15 and TRBJ1-2 gives the full variable domain: DAMVIQNPRYQVTQFGKPVTLSCSQTLNHNVMYWYQQKSSQAPKLLFHYYDKDFNNEADTPDNFQSRRPNTSFCFLDIRSPGLGDTAMYLCATSRDLAGASNTFGSGTRLTVV.

The rearrangement links TRBV6-1 to TRBJ1-3; 7 bases are a match to TRBD1. V lost 0 bases, J lost 2 bases, and 4 bases stayed unmatched. Germline CDR1 is MNHNS and CDR2 is SASEGT. CDR3 size: 16 residues. The CDR3 sequence is CASSEATGSAGNTIYF. CDR3 sequence (DNA): TGTGCCAGCAGTGAAGCGACAGGGTCTGCTGGAAACACCATATATTTT.

The rearrangement links TRBV30 to TRBJ1-6; the D is unclear. There are 12 residues in the CDR3. Germline V gene data show CDR1 as GTSNPN and CDR2 as SVGIG (reference sequence). The V end was cut by 0 bases, the J end by 13 bases, with 10 bases between. The CDR3, as DNA: TGTGCCTGGAGTGTATCTTCTTCCCCCCTCCACTTT. Encoded protein: CAWSVSSSPLHF.

This chain connects TRBV19 to TRBJ1-5; the match to TRBD1 covers 7 bases. The ends lost 7 bases at V and 6 bases at J; junction bases unmatched: 9. The CDR3 has 14 residues. Germline V gene lookup returns CDR1 LNHDA and CDR2 SQIVND (reference sequence). CDR3 amino acids: CASNAGGRSQPQHF. CDR3 nucleotides: TGTGCCAGTAACGCAGGGGGTCGGTCTCAGCCCCAGCATTTT. Supplemented by reference TRBV19 and TRBJ1-5, the full variable domain reads DGGITQSPKYLFRKEGQNVTLSCEQNLNHDAMYWYRQDPGQGLRLIYYSQIVNDFQKGDIAEGYSVSREKKESFPLTVTSAQKNPTAFYLCASNAGGRSQPQHFGDGTRLSIL.

The chain carries TRBV6-5 and TRBJ2-2; D gene ambiguous. CDR1 is MNHEY, CDR2 SVGAGI, per germline. Trimming stripped 8 bases from V and 8 bases from J, with 9 bases between. This CDR3 has 11 amino acids. The CDR3 region has the DNA TGTGCCAGCCAGAACGGGGGGGAGCTGTTTTTT. The encoded protein is CASQNGGELFF.

The rearrangement links TRBV6-5 to TRBJ1-2; D unresolved. The V end was cut by 10 bases, the J end by 7 bases, with 19 bases between. Germline V CDR1 and CDR2: MNHEY, SVGAGI. The CDR3 consists of 13 residues. CDR3 amino acids: CATEKTEGFGYTF. Here the CDR3 DNA reads TGTGCCACCGAGAAGACCGAAGGTTTTGGCTACACCTTC.

This chain links TRBV5-4 with TRBJ2-3, with D tentatively TRBD1 (6 bases). CDR1 SGHNT and CDR2 YYREEE come from the germline V gene (reference sequence). CDR3 length: 15 residues. V lost 4 bases to trimming and J lost 5 bases, with 17 bases between them. DNA for the CDR3: TGTGCCAGCAGCCCCGGACAGCTGGGCCTAGATACGCAGTATTTT. It translates to CASSPGQLGLDTQYF.

The V call is TRBV3-1 (or the pseudogene TRBV3-2), the J call TRBJ1-1, with 7 bases fitting TRBD1. Germline V CDR1 and CDR2: LGHDT, YNNKEL (reference sequence). The junction had 7 bases not matched to a gene; V was cut back by 3 bases and J by 0 bases. This CDR3 is built from 16 residues. The CDR3 sequence is CASSQTPGTVNTEAFF. CDR3 nucleotides: TGTGCCAGCAGCCAGACCCCAGGGACAGTGAACACTGAAGCTTTCTTT.